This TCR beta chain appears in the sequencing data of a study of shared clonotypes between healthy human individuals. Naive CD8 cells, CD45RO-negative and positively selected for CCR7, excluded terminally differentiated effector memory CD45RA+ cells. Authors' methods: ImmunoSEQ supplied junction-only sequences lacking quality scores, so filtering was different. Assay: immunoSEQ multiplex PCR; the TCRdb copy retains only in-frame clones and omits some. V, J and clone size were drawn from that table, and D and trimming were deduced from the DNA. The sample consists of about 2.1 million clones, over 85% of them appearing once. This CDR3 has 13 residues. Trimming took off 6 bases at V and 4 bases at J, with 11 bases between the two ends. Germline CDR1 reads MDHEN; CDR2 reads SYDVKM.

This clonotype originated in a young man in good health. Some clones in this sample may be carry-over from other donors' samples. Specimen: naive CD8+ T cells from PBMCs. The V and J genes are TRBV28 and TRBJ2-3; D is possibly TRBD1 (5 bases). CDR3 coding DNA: TGTGCCAGCAGCTCCAGGGTCCCAGATACGCAGTATTTT. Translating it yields CASSSRVPDTQYF.